This T cell receptor (beta chain) was retrieved from a study of T cell repertoires in cytomegalovirus infection. Findings and limits, study-wide: The cumulative frequency of public TCR beta families identified carriers of CMV plus the relevant HLA. Clonotypes of TCR beta that were HLA-C-restricted and CMV-specific dominated the ex vivo response.

The CDR3 totals 13 residues. With 5 bases clipped from V and 13 bases from J, the junction kept 11 bases outside the gene matches. A single record per CDR3 protein comes from TCRdb applying MiXCR to the reads. Of 150,000 to 200,000 distinct CDR3 sequences listed, approximately 30% are singletons. With respect to this clonotype: The antigen is not known.

Sequenced material: PBMCs. This chain uses TRBV12-3 or TRBV12-4 with TRBJ2-7, with 10 nucleotides matching TRBD2. The sequence was collected from a human donor in good health (CMV status not recorded). Some clones in this sample may be carry-over from other donors' samples. The CDR3 DNA reads as TGTGCCAGCAGTCCCGGACTAGCGGAAGACCCTTACTTC. As protein: CASSPGLAEDPYF.